These 27 T cell receptor beta chains were sequenced from one sample in a study of shared clonotypes between healthy human individuals. Data came from immunoSEQ multiplex PCR; TCRdb stores just in-frame clones and leaves some out. This sample has about 2 million clones, with 85% to 95% found just once. Terminally differentiated effector memory CD45RA+ cells were excluded by CCR7 positive selection of CD45RO-negative cells. The sample comprised naive CD8+ T cells sorted from blood. The receptors here all came from a man aged 18 to 35 in good health.

This rearrangement joins TRBV27 to TRBJ2-1; D is perhaps TRBD1 or TRBD2 (5 bases each). This CDR3 comprises 16 residues. Looked up from germline, CDR1 is MNHEY and CDR2 is SMNVEV (reference sequence). V was trimmed by 3 bases and J by 0 bases, leaving 12 bases between them. The CDR3: CASSFRGVSSYNEQFF. CDR3 DNA: TGTGCCAGCAGTTTCAGAGGGGTTAGCTCCTACAATGAGCAGTTCTTC.

The chain links TRBV5-1 to TRBJ2-1; 10 bases align to TRBD1. From germline, CDR1 is SGHRS and CDR2 YFSETQ. The CDR3 consists of 16 residues. Trimming cost V 4 bases and J 8 bases; bases outside gene matches: 12. Here the CDR3 DNA reads TGCGCCAGCAGCCCCATTGGGGAGACAGGGGGCGATGAGCAGTTCTTC. Encoded protein: CASSPIGETGGDEQFF.

This chain links TRBV12-5 with TRBJ2-7; 8 bases are shared with TRBD2. The CDR3 contains 15 residues. CDR1 LGHNT and CDR2 FRNRAP come from the germline V gene. V lost 0 bases to trimming and J lost 3 bases; unmatched junction nucleotides: 4. The CDR3 DNA is TGTGCTAGTGGTTTGGTAGCCGGGGGGGACTACGAGCAGTACTTC. This encodes CASGLVAGGDYEQYF.

The V gene is TRBV4-3, the J gene TRBJ2-1; D gene unclear. The CDR3 has 13 residues. The V gene's germline CDR1 is LGHNA and CDR2 YSLEER. Between the trimmed V and J ends, which lost 0 bases and 8 bases, there was a span of 8 bases. The CDR3 sequence is CASSQDQTDEQFF. The CDR3 bases are TGCGCCAGCAGCCAAGATCAGACCGATGAGCAGTTCTTC.

A note on this clone: Additional DNA sequences in this sample encode the identical CDR3. The chain uses TRBV4-1 and TRBJ2-7; tentatively, D is TRBD1 or TRBD2 (7 bases each). Germline-derived CDR1 and CDR2 are MGHRA and YSYEKL. The ends were cut back, 0 bases at V and 4 bases at J, with 10 bases in the middle. The CDR3 runs to 14 residues. DNA of the CDR3: TGCGCCAGCAGCCAAGACAGGGGGGGGTACGAGCAGTACTTC. Protein sequence: CASSQDRGGYEQYF.

The chain links TRBV11-2 to TRBJ2-1, with D unclear. Germline CDR1 reads SGHAT; CDR2 reads FQNNGV. The ends were cut back, 4 bases at V and 3 bases at J, with 7 bases in the middle. The CDR3 contains 13 residues. This CDR3 is CASSYDLYNEQFF. CDR3 nucleotides: TGTGCCAGCAGCTACGACCTCTACAATGAGCAGTTCTTC.

To note about this clone: This same CDR3 is encoded by further DNA sequences in the sample. The V and J genes are TRBV7-2 and TRBJ2-3; the match to TRBD2 covers 8 bases. The length of the CDR3 is 14 residues. Germline V CDR1 and CDR2: SGHTA, FQGNSA. The junction had 1 base not matched to a gene; V was cut back by 2 bases and J by 3 bases. As DNA, the CDR3 is TGTGCCAGCAGCTTATTAGCGGGAACAGATACGCAGTATTTT. This encodes CASSLLAGTDTQYF.

This clone was seen just once. This rearrangement joins TRBV14 to TRBJ2-1; 14 positions agree with TRBD2. V trimming: 4 bases; J trimming: 5 bases; junction bases outside the gene matches: 16. Germline V gene lookup returns CDR1 SGHDN and CDR2 FVKESK. This CDR3 comprises 20 residues. CDR3 nucleotides: TGTGCCAGCAGCCTACAGGGGGAGGGACTAGCGGGAGCCCTTAACAATGAGCAGTTCTTC. Amino acid sequence: CASSLQGEGLAGALNNEQFF.

This chain links TRBV30 with TRBJ1-1, with TRBD1 identical over 11 bases. This CDR3 contains 13 residues. V trimming: 7 bases; J trimming: 4 bases; junction bases outside the gene matches: 5. The germline CDR1 and CDR2 sequences are GTSNPN and SVGIG (reference sequence). The CDR3 spells CASWTGGVTEAFF. In nucleotides, the CDR3 is TGTGCCTCATGGACAGGGGGCGTCACTGAAGCTTTCTTT.

The CDR3 here is CASRNSGSYEQYF. The DNA for the CDR3 is TGTGCCAGCAGGAATAGCGGTTCCTACGAGCAGTACTTC. The chain has TRBV2 and TRBJ2-7; possible D gene TRBD2, 6 bases. Trimming removed 6 bases at V and 1 base at J, with 10 bases between. This CDR3 has 13 residues. The germline V gene encodes CDR1 SNHLY and CDR2 FYNNEI.

The V gene is TRBV28, the J gene TRBJ1-1; D call uncertain. CDR1 MDHEN and CDR2 SYDVKM come from the germline V gene. This CDR3 region has 14 residues. Between the trimmed V and J ends, which lost 5 bases and 1 base, there was a span of 11 bases. CDR3 DNA sequence: TGTGCCAGCAGTCATGGACTGACGAACACTGAAGCTTTCTTT. This sequence encodes CASSHGLTNTEAFF.

The rearrangement uses TRBV13 and TRBJ1-1; the D is unclear. The germline gives CDR1 PRHDT, CDR2 FYEKMQ (reference sequence). Trimming left V 2 bases short and J 5 bases short, with 6 bases between. The CDR3 length is 12 residues. The CDR3 DNA is TGTGCCAGCAGCTTAATGGGAACTGAAGCTTTCTTT. This encodes CASSLMGTEAFF.

This clone was observed a single time. This sequence joins TRBV7-6 and TRBJ2-2; 9 bases are a match to TRBD1. V lost 1 base to trimming and J lost 4 bases; unmatched junction nucleotides: 1. The CDR3 loop spans 15 amino acids. CDR1 is SGHVS and CDR2 is FNYEAQ in the germline V gene. In DNA form, the CDR3 reads TGTGCCAGCAGCTTAGGGACAGGGGCCACCGGGGAGCTGTTTTTT. Amino acids: CASSLGTGATGELFF.

A note on this clone: Other DNA sequences in the sample encode the same CDR3. This sequence joins TRBV19 and TRBJ2-7, with TRBD2 matching 9 bases. V lost 3 bases and J lost 0; bases outside the gene matches: 0. This CDR3 contains 14 residues. The germline V gene encodes CDR1 LNHDA and CDR2 SQIVND (reference sequence). This CDR3 reads CASSISGSSYEQYF. In nucleotides, the CDR3 is TGTGCCAGTAGTATTAGCGGGAGCTCCTACGAGCAGTACTTC.

This clone appeared once. This rearrangement joins TRBV9 to TRBJ2-2; TRBD2 agrees at 12 bases. Germline lookup yields CDR1 SGDLS and CDR2 YYNGEE. After removal of 3 bases from V and 5 bases from J, the junction contained 5 bases not matched to a gene. The CDR3 sequence is 16 residues long. DNA for the CDR3: TGTGCCAGCAGCGAGCCCGGGACTAGCGGGACCGGGGAGCTGTTTTTT. Protein sequence: CASSEPGTSGTGELFF.

Worth noting for this clone: Other DNA sequences in the sample encode the same CDR3. This chain links TRBV27 with TRBJ2-2; possible D gene TRBD2, 6 bases. This CDR3 region has 17 residues. Per germline, CDR1 MNHEY and CDR2 SMNVEV (reference sequence). Trimming took 2 bases from V and 4 from J, leaving 17 bases between them. For the CDR3, the DNA is TGTGCCAGCAGTTTAGGACCCGGGACTGGAGGCACCGGGGAGCTGTTTTTT. Protein sequence: CASSLGPGTGGTGELFF.

About this clone itself: Other DNA sequences within the sample encode an identical CDR3. The chain recombines TRBV4-1 with TRBJ2-7, with TRBD1 matching 8 bases. The CDR3 covers 15 residues. Germline V lookup: CDR1 MGHRA, CDR2 YSYEKL. The V segment lost 1 base and the J segment 2 bases; nucleotides outside the gene matches: 4. CDR3 in amino acids: CASSQVTGGPYEQYF. Written as DNA, the CDR3 is TGCGCCAGCAGCCAAGTCACAGGGGGTCCCTACGAGCAGTACTTC.

The chain joins TRBV27 to TRBJ2-2, with D uncertain. The CDR3 length is 13 residues. Germline V gives CDR1 MNHEY, CDR2 SMNVEV (reference sequence). Trimming shortened V by 4 bases and J by 3 bases, and 6 bases separated the two germline ends. Here the CDR3 reads CASSYADTGELFF. The CDR3 DNA sequence: TGTGCCAGCAGTTACGCGGACACCGGGGAGCTGTTTTTT.

V and J are TRBV28 and TRBJ2-7; either TRBD1 or TRBD2 may supply D (6 bases each). This CDR3 is built from 15 residues. V was shortened by 1 base and J by 2 bases, with 12 bases between the two germline ends. Looked up from germline, CDR1 is MDHEN and CDR2 is SYDVKM. The CDR3 bases are TGTGCCAGCAGTTTATCTTTGGAGGGGGCCTACGAGCAGTACTTC. The encoded protein is CASSLSLEGAYEQYF.

The chain links TRBV6-5 to TRBJ2-1; D possibly corresponds to TRBD2 (5 bases). CDR3 length: 13 residues. CDR1 is MNHEY, CDR2 SVGAGI, per germline. Trimming took 2 bases from V and 8 from J, leaving 10 bases between them. CDR3 amino acids: CASSYGESDEQFF. The CDR3 nucleotides are TGTGCCAGCAGTTACGGGGAGTCGGATGAGCAGTTCTTC.

The chain links TRBV27 to TRBJ2-6; TRBD1 is a possible D gene (6 bases). V dropped 2 bases and J dropped 2 bases, with 10 bases sitting between them. The CDR3 sequence is 16 residues long. CDR1 and CDR2 from the germline V gene are MNHEY and SMNVEV (reference sequence). The CDR3: CASSLIRGTGANVLTF. For the CDR3, the DNA is TGTGCCAGCAGTTTAATAAGGGGGACTGGGGCCAACGTCCTGACTTTC.

This sequence joins TRBV5-6 and TRBJ1-6; the D is unclear. In germline, CDR1 is SGHDT, CDR2 YYEEEE. CDR3 length equals 12 residues. V lost 4 bases and J lost 13, with 12 bases in between. Written as DNA, the CDR3 is TGTGCCAGCAGCGCAGATTCTCTCCCCCTCCACTTT. This sequence encodes CASSADSLPLHF. Filled out from reference TRBV5-6 and TRBJ1-6, the complete variable domain reads DAGVTQSPTHLIKTRGQQVTLRCSPKSGHDTVSWYQQALGQGPQFIFQYYEEEERQRGNFPDRFSGHQFPNYSSELNVNALLLGDSALYLCASSADSLPLHFGNGTRLTVT.

The V gene is TRBV7-9, the J gene TRBJ2-5; unclear D gene. V lost 5 bases and J lost 0, with 7 bases in between. Germline assignment: CDR1 SEHNR and CDR2 FQNEAQ (reference sequence). CDR3 length: 13 residues. This CDR3 is CASSQKYQETQYF. In DNA, the CDR3 is TGTGCCAGCAGCCAGAAGTACCAAGAGACCCAGTACTTC.

This rearrangement joins TRBV2 to TRBJ2-1; 9 bases agree with TRBD2. Unmatched junction bases numbered 14, after V lost 9 bases and J lost 8 bases. Germline values: CDR1 SNHLY, CDR2 FYNNEI. The CDR3 runs 15 residues. The DNA of the CDR3 is TGTGCCAGGGAAGGGAAGCGGGGGGTCTTGGATGAGCAGTTCTTC. The encoded protein is CAREGKRGVLDEQFF.

The genes are TRBV19 and TRBJ2-5; D is unclear. The CDR3 extends over 13 amino acids. Trimming took off 9 bases at V and 5 bases at J, with 16 bases between the two ends. CDR1 is LNHDA and CDR2 is SQIVND in the germline V gene (reference sequence). CDR3 loop: CARAIPHEETQYF. The CDR3 DNA follows: TGTGCCAGGGCTATCCCCCACGAGGAGACCCAGTACTTC.

The V call is TRBV2, the J call TRBJ2-7; possibly TRBD1 for D (5 bases). V gave up 3 bases and J gave up 3 bases, with 15 bases separating them. Germline V lookup: CDR1 SNHLY, CDR2 FYNNEI. The length of the CDR3 is 15 residues. CDR3 loop: CASSDFSQGRYEQYF. CDR3 nucleotides: TGTGCCAGCAGTGATTTCTCGCAGGGTCGCTACGAGCAGTACTTC.

The chain combines TRBV4-1 with TRBJ2-5, with a tentative D call TRBD2 (5 bases). CDR3 size: 13 residues. The germline V gene encodes CDR1 MGHRA and CDR2 YSYEKL. V gave up 3 bases and J gave up 5 bases, with 10 bases separating them. The CDR3 nucleotides read TGCGCCAGCAGCCAGAGGAGGCTGGAGACCCAGTACTTC. Its protein product is CASSQRRLETQYF.